The rows below give T cell receptor beta chains drawn from one sample of a study of cytomegalovirus exposure and HLA in healthy donors. Using immunoSEQ multiplex PCR, the repertoire was profiled, and TCRdb retains in-frame clones only, with some absent. The table lists fewer than 250,000 clones, 60% to 80% of them singletons. Source material: PBMCs. The receptors derive from a woman aged 18-35 years in good health and CMV-seronegative. Both conserved end residues are part of each CDR3. The order of the fields is V gene, CDR3 length, clone size, D gene, J gene, CDR3 DNA, CDR3 protein. The D gene is left open where the match is weak. A row's size may be missing; if present it is once, few, many or a size class.

>TRBV6-1|14|NA|NA|TRBJ2-5
TGTGCCAGCAGTGTTTCCTTTTCCCAAGAGACCCAGTACTTC
CASSVSFSQETQYF
>TRBV2|15|once|NA|TRBJ2-3
TGTGCCAGCAGGGTGACTAGTTGGGATACAGATACGCAGTATTTT
CASRVTSWDTDTQYF
>TRBV29-1|13|few|TRBD1|TRBJ2-7
TGCAGCGTGGTCGGGACAGGGTGGATCGAGCAGTACTTC
CSVVGTGWIEQYF
>TRBV13|14|NA|TRBD2|TRBJ2-7
TGTGCCAGCAGCTTAAATGGCGGGGAGGGGGAGCAGTACTTC
CASSLNGGEGEQYF
>TRBV6-5|13|NA|NA|TRBJ2-5
TGTGCCACCGCCGGAGGATTCCAAGAGACCCAGTACTTC
CATAGGFQETQYF
>TRBV5-1|18|NA|TRBD1|TRBJ1-4
TGCGCCAGCAGCTTGGGGGTGGACAGGGGACGTCCGAATGAAAAACTGTTTTTT
CASSLGVDRGRPNEKLFF
>TRBV29-1|12|NA|NA|TRBJ1-1
TGCAGCGTTCTACAGGGTGGTTCTGAAGCTTTCTTT
CSVLQGGSEAFF
>TRBV30|14|NA|TRBD1|TRBJ1-4
TGTGCCTGGAGTTGGGACAGAAGTAATGAAAAACTGTTTTTT
CAWSWDRSNEKLFF
>TRBV28|13|NA|NA|TRBJ1-1
TGTGCCAGCAACGAGGGGGAGAACACTGAAGCTTTCTTT
CASNEGENTEAFF
>TRBV11-2|14|NA|NA|TRBJ1-1
TGTGCCAGCAGCTTTGATCGGGTACCATCTGAAGCTTTCTTT
CASSFDRVPSEAFF
>TRBV5-1|16|NA|TRBD1|TRBJ1-6
TGCGCCAGCAGCTCGGATTGGACAGGGGATAATTCACCCCTCCACTTT
CASSSDWTGDNSPLHF
>TRBV7-9|12|NA|NA|TRBJ1-5
TGTGCCAGCGCCCCCGGGAATCAGCCCCAGCATTTT
CASAPGNQPQHF
>TRBV10-1|13|NA|TRBD2|TRBJ2-5
TGCGCCAGTTTTCACGTGGGGGGGGAGACCCAGTACTTC
CASFHVGGETQYF
>TRBV5-1|14|NA|NA|TRBJ2-5
TGCGCCAGCAGCTTTGGCGGATACCAAGAGACCCAGTACTTC
CASSFGGYQETQYF
>TRBV10-3|14|NA|TRBD1|TRBJ2-7
TGTGCCATCAATAACGAGGGGGCTTGGGACGAGCAGTACTTC
CAINNEGAWDEQYF
>TRBV5-1|14|NA|NA|TRBJ1-1
TGCGCCAGCAGCTTGAGAAGGGAGGACACTGAAGCTTTCTTT
CASSLRREDTEAFF
>TRBV28|15|NA|TRBD2|TRBJ2-5
TGTGCCAGCGGATCTAGCGGGGGGGCCCGGGAGACCCAGTACTTC
CASGSSGGARETQYF